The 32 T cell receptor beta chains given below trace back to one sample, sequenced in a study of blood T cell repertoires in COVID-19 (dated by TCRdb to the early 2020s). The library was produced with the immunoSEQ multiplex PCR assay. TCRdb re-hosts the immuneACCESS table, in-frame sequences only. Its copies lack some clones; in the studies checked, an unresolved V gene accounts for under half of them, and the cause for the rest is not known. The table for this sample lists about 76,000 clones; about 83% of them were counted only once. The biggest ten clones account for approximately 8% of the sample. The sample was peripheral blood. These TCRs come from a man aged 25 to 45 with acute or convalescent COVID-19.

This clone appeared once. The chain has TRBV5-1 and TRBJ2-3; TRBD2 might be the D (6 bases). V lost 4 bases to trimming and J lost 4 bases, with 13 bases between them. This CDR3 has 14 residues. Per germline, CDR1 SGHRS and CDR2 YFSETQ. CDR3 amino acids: CASSLGGPPDTQYF. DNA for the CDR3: TGCGCCAGCAGCCTCGGAGGGCCGCCAGATACGCAGTATTTT.

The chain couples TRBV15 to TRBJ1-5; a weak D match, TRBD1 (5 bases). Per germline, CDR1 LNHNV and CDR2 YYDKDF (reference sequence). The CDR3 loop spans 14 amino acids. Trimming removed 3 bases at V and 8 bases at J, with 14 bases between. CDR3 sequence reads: CATSSLMTEKPQHF. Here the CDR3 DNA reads TGTGCCACCAGCAGCCTTATGACAGAGAAGCCCCAGCATTTT.

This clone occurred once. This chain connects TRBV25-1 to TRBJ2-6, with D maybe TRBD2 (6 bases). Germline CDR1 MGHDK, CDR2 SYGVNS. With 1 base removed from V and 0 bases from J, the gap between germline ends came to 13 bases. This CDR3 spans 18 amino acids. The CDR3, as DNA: TGTGCCAGCAGTGAATGGTCAGGGAGGCCCTCTGGGGCCAACGTCCTGACTTTC. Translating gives CASSEWSGRPSGANVLTF.

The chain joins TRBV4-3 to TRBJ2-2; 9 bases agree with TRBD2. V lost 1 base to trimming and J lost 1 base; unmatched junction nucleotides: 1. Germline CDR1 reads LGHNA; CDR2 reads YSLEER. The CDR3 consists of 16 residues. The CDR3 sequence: CASSQAAGGNTGELFF. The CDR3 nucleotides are TGCGCCAGCAGCCAAGCAGCGGGAGGGAACACCGGGGAGCTGTTTTTT.

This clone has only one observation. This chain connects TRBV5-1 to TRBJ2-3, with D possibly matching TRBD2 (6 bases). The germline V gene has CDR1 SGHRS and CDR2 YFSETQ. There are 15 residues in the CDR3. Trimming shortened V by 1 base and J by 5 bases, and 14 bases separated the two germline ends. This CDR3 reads CASSLPSGTGDTQYF. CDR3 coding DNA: TGCGCCAGCAGCTTGCCTAGTGGGACTGGAGATACGCAGTATTTT.

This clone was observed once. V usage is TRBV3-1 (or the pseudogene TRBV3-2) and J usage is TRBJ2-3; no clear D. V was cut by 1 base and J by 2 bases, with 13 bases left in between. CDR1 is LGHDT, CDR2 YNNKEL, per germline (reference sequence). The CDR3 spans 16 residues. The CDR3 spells CASSQVAYQSTDTQYF. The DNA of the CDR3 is TGTGCCAGCAGCCAAGTCGCCTACCAATCCACAGATACGCAGTATTTT.

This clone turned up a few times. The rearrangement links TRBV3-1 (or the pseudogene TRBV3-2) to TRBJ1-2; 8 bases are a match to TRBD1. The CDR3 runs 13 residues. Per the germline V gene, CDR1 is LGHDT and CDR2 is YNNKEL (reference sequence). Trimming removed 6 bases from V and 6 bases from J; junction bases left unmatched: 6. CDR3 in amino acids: CASRAAGGDGYTF. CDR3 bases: TGTGCCAGCAGGGCTGCAGGGGGCGATGGCTACACCTTC.

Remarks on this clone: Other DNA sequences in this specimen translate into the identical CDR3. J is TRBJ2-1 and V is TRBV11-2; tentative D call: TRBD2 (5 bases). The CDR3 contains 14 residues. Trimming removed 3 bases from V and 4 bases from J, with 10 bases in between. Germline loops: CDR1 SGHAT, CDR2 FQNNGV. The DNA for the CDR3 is TGTGCCAGCAGCTTGGCGGGTGGGTACAATGAGCAGTTCTTC. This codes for CASSLAGGYNEQFF.

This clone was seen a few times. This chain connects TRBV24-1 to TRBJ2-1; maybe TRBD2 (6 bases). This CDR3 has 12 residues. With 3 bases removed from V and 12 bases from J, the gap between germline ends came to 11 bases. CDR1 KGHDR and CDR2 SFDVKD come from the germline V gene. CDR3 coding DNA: TGTGCCACCAGTGATCGGACTACTCGGCAGTTCTTC. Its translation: CATSDRTTRQFF.

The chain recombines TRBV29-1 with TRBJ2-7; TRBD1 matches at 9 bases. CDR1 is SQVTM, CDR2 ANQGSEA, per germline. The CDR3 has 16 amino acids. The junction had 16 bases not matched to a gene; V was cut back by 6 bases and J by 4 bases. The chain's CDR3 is CSVQGRPGQGIYEQYF. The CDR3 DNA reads TGCAGCGTCCAAGGGAGGCCGGGACAGGGAATATACGAGCAGTACTTC.

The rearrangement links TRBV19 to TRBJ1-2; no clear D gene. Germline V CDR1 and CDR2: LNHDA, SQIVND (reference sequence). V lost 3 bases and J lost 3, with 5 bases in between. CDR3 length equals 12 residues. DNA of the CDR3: TGTGCCAGTAGTATCCGGGACTATGGCTACACCTTC. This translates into CASSIRDYGYTF.

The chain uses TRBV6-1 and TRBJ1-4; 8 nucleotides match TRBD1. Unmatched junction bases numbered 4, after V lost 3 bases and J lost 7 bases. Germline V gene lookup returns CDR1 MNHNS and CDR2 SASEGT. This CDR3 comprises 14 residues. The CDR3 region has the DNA TGTGCCAGCAGTGACGAGACAGGGGTTGAAAAACTGTTTTTT. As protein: CASSDETGVEKLFF.

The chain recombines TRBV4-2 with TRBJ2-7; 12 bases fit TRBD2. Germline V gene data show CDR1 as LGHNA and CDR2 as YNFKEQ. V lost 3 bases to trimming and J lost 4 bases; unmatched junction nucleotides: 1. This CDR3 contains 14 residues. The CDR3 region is CASSQGLAGYEQYF. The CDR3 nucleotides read TGTGCCAGCAGCCAGGGACTAGCGGGTTACGAGCAGTACTTC.

The chain's CDR3 is CSVSTNITDTQYF. The CDR3 DNA reads as TGCAGCGTTTCCACAAACATTACAGATACGCAGTATTTT. The chain recombines TRBV29-1 with TRBJ2-3; no firm D call. From germline, CDR1 is SQVTM and CDR2 ANQGSEA. The CDR3 runs to 13 residues. V lost 5 bases and J 3 bases, leaving 12 bases between the germline ends.

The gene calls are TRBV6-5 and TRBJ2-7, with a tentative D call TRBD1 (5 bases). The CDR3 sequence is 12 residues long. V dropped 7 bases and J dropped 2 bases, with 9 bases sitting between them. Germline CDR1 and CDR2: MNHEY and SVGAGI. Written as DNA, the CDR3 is TGTGCCAGCACCACGACAGCCTACGAGCAGTACTTC. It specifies CASTTTAYEQYF.

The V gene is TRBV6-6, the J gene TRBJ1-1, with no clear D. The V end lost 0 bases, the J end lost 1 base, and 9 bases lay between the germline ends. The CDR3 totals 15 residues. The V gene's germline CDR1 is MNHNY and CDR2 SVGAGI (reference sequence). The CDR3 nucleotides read TGTGCCAGCAGTTACTCTTTAAAGCCGAACACTGAAGCTTTCTTT. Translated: CASSYSLKPNTEAFF.

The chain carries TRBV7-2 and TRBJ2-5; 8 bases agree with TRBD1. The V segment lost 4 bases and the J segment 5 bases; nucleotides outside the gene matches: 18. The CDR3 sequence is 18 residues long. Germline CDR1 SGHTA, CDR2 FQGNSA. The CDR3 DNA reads TGTGCCAGCAGCTCCGGTGGGGACAGGCGAGGTTTAGGGGAGACCCAGTACTTC. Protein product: CASSSGGDRRGLGETQYF. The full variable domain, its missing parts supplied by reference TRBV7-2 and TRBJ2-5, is GAGVSQSPSNKVTEKGKDVELRCDPISGHTALYWYRQSLGQGLEFLIYFQGNSAPDKSGLPSDRFSAERTGGSVSTLTIQRTQQEDSAVYLCASSSGGDRRGLGETQYFGPGTRLLVL.

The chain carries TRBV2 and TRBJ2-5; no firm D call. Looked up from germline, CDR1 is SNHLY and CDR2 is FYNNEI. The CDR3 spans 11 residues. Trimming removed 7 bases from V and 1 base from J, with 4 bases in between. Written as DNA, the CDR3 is TGTGCCAGCATGGCCCAAGAGACCCAGTACTTC. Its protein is CASMAQETQYF.

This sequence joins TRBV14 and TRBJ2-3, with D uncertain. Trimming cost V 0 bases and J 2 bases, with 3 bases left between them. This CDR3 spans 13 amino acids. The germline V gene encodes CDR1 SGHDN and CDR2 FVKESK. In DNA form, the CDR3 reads TGTGCCAGCAGCCAAGACTTCACAGATACGCAGTATTTT. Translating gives CASSQDFTDTQYF.

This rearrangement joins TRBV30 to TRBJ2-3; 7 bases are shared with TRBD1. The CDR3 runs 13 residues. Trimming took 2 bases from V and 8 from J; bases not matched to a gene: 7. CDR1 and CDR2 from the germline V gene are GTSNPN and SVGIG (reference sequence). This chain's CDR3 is CAWSKLTGTTQYF. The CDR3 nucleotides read TGTGCCTGGAGTAAATTGACAGGGACTACGCAGTATTTT.

CDR3: CASSQMPGGSPLHF. As DNA, the CDR3 is TGTGCCAGCAGCCAGATGCCAGGGGGATCACCCCTCCACTTT. J is TRBJ1-6 and V is TRBV14, with TRBD1 identical over 7 bases. CDR3 length: 14 amino acids. Germline-derived CDR1 and CDR2 are SGHDN and FVKESK. Trimming cost V 3 bases and J 10 bases; bases outside gene matches: 6.

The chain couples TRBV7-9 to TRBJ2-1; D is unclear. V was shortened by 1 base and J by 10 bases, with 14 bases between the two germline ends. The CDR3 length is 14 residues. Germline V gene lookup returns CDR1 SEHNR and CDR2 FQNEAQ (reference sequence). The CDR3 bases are TGTGCCAGCAGCTTAGAAGTCTTAAGCGTAGAGCAGTTCTTC. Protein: CASSLEVLSVEQFF. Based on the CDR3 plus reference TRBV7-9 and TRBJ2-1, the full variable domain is DTGVSQNPRHKITKRGQNVTFRCDPISEHNRLYWYRQTLGQGPEFLTYFQNEAQLEKSRLLSDRFSAERPKGSFSTLEIQRTEQGDSAMYLCASSLEVLSVEQFFGPGTRLTVL.

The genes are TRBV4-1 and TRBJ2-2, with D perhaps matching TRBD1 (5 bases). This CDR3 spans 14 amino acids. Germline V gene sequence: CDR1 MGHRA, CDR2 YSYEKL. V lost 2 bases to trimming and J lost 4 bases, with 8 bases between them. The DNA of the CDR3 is TGCGCCAGCAGCCAACTGACAGTCACCGGGGAGCTGTTTTTT. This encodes CASSQLTVTGELFF.

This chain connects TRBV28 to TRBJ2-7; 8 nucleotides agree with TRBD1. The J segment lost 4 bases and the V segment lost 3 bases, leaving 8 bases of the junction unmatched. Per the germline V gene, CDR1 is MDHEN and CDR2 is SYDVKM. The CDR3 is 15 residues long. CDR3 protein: CASSFGQGPPYEQYF. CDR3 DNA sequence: TGTGCCAGCAGTTTTGGACAGGGACCCCCTTACGAGCAGTACTTC.

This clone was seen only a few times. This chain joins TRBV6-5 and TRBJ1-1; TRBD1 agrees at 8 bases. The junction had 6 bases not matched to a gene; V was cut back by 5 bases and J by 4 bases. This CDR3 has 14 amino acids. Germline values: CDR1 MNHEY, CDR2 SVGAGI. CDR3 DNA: TGTGCCAGCAGTACAGGGGGTTGGCCCACTGAAGCTTTCTTT. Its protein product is CASSTGGWPTEAFF.

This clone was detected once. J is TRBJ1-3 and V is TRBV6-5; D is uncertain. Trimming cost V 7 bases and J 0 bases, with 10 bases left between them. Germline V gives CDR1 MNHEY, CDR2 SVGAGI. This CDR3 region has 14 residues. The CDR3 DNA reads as TGTGCCAGCAATCCGTCCTCCTCTGGAAACACCATATATTTT. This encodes CASNPSSSGNTIYF.

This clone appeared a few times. In DNA, the CDR3 is TGTGCCAGCAGGACAGCGGGGAACCCCATTTACGAGCAGTACTTC. As protein: CASRTAGNPIYEQYF. The gene calls are TRBV27 and TRBJ2-7; 7 bases fit TRBD2. Germline assignment: CDR1 MNHEY and CDR2 SMNVEV (reference sequence). The J segment lost 4 bases and the V segment lost 6 bases, leaving 12 bases of the junction unmatched. The CDR3 runs 15 residues.

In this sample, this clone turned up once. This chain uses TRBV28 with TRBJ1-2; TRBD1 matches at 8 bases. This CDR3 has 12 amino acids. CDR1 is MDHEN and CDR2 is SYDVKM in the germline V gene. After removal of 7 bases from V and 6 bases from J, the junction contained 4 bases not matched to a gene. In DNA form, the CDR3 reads TGTGCCAGCACGGACAGGGAAGATGGCTACACCTTC. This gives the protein CASTDREDGYTF.

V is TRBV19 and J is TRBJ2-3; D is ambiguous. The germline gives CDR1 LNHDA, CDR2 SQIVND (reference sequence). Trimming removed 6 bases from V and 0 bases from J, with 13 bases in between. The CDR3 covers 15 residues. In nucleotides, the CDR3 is TGTGCCAGTAGGAGGCTAGACCTTAGCACAGATACGCAGTATTTT. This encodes CASRRLDLSTDTQYF. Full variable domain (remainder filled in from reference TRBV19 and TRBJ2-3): DGGITQSPKYLFRKEGQNVTLSCEQNLNHDAMYWYRQDPGQGLRLIYYSQIVNDFQKGDIAEGYSVSREKKESFPLTVTSAQKNPTAFYLCASRRLDLSTDTQYFGPGTRLTVL.

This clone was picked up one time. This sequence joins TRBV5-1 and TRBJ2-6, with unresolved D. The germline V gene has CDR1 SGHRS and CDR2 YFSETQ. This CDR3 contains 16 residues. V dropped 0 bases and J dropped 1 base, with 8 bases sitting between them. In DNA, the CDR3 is TGCGCCAGCAGCTTGGGTTCGGGTTCTGGGGCCAACGTCCTGACTTTC. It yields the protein CASSLGSGSGANVLTF.

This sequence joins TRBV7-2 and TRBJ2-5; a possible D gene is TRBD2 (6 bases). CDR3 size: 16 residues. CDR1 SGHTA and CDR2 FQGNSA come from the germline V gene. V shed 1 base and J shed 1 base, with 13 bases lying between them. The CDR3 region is CASSLDGGLSQETQYF. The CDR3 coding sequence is TGTGCCAGCAGCTTAGATGGGGGGTTATCCCAAGAGACCCAGTACTTC.

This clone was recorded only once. CDR3: CASSVAGGPYNEQFF. CDR3 coding DNA: TGTGCCAGCAGCGTAGCGGGAGGGCCGTACAATGAGCAGTTCTTC. The chain employs TRBV9 and TRBJ2-1; 8 bases agree with TRBD2. The CDR3 is made up of 15 amino acids. CDR1 and CDR2 from the germline V gene are SGDLS and YYNGEE. V dropped 0 bases and J dropped 4; count of bases not matched to a gene: 3.